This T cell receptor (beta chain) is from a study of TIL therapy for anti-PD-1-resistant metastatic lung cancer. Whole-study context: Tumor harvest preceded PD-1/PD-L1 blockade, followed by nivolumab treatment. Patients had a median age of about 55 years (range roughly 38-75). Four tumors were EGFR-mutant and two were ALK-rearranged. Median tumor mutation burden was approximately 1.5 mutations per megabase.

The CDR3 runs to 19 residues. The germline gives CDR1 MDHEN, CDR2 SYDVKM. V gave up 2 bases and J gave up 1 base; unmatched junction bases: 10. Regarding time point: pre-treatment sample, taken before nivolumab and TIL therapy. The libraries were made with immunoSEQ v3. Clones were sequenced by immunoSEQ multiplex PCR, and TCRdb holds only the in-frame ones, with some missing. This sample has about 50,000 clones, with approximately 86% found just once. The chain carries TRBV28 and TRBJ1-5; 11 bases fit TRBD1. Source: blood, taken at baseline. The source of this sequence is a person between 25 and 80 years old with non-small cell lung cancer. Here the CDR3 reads CASSLPRDRGDGSNQPQHF. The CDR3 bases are TGTGCCAGCAGTTTACCCCGGGACAGGGGGGATGGAAGCAATCAGCCCCAGCATTTT.